This T cell receptor (beta chain) was obtained from a study of blood T cells in healthy people across ages. Germline V gene sequence: CDR1 LGHDT, CDR2 YNNKEL (reference sequence). Trimming took off 7 bases at V and 8 bases at J, with 18 bases between the two ends. This CDR3 spans 15 amino acids. There are a few counts of this clonotype. A second about 7 to 11 cycle PCR used barcoded and J-beta primers. TCRdb ran MiXCR on the 5' RACE reads and lists one entry per CDR3 protein. The sample includes about 640,000 distinct CDR3 sequences, roughly 58% seen only once; the top ten take over 35%. Each sample used at least 6.5 million PBMCs.

The sequence was obtained from a man in his 60s in good health. This rearrangement joins TRBV3-1 to TRBJ1-6; tentative D call: TRBD1 (6 bases). The sample was blood. The CDR3, as DNA: TGTGCCAGCAACCATCTACTTGGGGGCGATTCACCCCTCCACTTT. It encodes CASNHLLGGDSPLHF. Complete variable domain (other parts from reference TRBV3-1 and TRBJ1-6): DTAVSQTPKYLVTQMGNDKSIKCEQNLGHDTMYWYKQDSKKFLKIMFSYNNKELIINETVPNRFSPKSPDKAHLNLHINSLELGDSAVYFCASNHLLGGDSPLHFGNGTRLTVT.